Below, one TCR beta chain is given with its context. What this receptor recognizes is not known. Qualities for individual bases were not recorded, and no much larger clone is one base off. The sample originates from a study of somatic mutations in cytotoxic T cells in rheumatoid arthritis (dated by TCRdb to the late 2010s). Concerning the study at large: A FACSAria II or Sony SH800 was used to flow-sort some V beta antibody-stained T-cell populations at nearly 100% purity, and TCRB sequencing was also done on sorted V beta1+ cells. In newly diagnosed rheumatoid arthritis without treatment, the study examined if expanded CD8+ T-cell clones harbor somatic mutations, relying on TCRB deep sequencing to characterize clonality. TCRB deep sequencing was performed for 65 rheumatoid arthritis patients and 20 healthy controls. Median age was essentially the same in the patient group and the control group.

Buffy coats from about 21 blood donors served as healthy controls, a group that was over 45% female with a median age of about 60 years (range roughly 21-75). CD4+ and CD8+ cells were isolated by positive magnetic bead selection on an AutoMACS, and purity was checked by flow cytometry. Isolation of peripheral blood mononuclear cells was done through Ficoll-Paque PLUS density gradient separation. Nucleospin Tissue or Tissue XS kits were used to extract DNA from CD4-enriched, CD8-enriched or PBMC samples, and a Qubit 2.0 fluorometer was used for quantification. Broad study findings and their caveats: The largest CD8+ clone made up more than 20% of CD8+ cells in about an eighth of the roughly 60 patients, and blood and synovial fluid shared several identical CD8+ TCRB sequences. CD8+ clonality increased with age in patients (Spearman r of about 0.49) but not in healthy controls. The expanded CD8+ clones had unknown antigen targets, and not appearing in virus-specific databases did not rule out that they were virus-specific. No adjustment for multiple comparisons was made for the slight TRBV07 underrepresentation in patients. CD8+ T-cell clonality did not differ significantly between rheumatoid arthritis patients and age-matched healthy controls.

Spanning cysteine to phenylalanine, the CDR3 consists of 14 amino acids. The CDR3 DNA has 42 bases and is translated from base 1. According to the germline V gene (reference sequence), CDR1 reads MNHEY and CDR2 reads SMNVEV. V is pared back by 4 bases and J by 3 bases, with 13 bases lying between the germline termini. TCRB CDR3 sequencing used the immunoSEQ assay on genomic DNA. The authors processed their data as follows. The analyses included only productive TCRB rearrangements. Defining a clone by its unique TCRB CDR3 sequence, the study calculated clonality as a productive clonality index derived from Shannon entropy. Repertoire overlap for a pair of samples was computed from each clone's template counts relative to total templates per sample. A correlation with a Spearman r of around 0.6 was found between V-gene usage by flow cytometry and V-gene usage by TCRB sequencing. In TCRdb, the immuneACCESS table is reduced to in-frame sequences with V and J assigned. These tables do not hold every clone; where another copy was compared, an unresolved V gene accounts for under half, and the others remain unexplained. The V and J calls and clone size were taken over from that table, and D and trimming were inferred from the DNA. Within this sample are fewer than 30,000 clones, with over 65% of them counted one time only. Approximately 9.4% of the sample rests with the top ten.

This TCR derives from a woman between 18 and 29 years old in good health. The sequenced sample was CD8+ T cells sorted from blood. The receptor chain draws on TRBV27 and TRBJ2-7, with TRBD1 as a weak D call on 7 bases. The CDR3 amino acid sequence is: CASSWGDSLYEQYF. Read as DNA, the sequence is TGTGCCAGCAGTTGGGGGGACAGCCTCTACGAGCAGTACTTC.